These 32 T cell receptor beta chains were all obtained from the same sample, sequenced in a study of prognosis after radiotherapy for stage I lung cancer. TCR beta CDR3 was amplified from genomic DNA by two-round multiplex PCR. The use of primers specific to each TRBV and TRBJ gene characterized first-round PCR. MiXCR, applied by TCRdb to the multiplex PCR reads, yields one record per CDR3 protein. Seen here are about 14,000 distinct CDR3 sequences, around 54% observed once, and the top ten hold approximately 27%. Specimen: PBMCs, collected before or after stereotactic body radiation therapy (not recorded which). The receptors derive from a donor older than 45 with non-small cell lung cancer.

This clonotype showed up many times. The chain joins TRBV24-1 to TRBJ1-2; D unresolved. The germline V gene encodes CDR1 KGHDR and CDR2 SFDVKD. V shed 5 bases and J shed 2 bases, with 8 bases lying between them. CDR3 length equals 13 residues. The chain's CDR3 is CATSAGENYGYTF. In nucleotides, the CDR3 is TGTGCCACCAGTGCCGGGGAGAACTATGGCTACACCTTC.

The gene calls are TRBV7-8 and TRBJ2-3, with 8 bases aligning to TRBD2. Germline V CDR1 and CDR2: SGHVS, FQNEAQ. The CDR3 length is 18 residues. V lost 7 bases to trimming and J lost 0 bases; unmatched junction nucleotides: 15. The CDR3 loop is CASTPDGTRPHSTDTQYF. Written as DNA, the CDR3 is TGTGCCAGCACCCCAGATGGGACTAGACCTCATAGCACAGATACGCAGTATTTT.

This clonotype was counted ten times or more. This sequence joins TRBV5-1 and TRBJ2-7; D possibly corresponds to TRBD2 (6 bases). V lost 4 bases to trimming and J lost 0 bases, with 8 bases between them. This CDR3 is built from 13 residues. Germline lookup yields CDR1 SGHRS and CDR2 YFSETQ. CDR3: CASSPTSSYEQYF. The CDR3 region has the DNA TGCGCCAGCAGCCCGACTAGCTCCTACGAGCAGTACTTC. Based on the CDR3 plus reference TRBV5-1 and TRBJ2-7, the full variable domain is KAGVTQTPRYLIKTRGQQVTLSCSPISGHRSVSWYQQTPGQGLQFLFEYFSETQRNKGNFPGRFSGRQFSNSRSEMNVSTLELGDSALYLCASSPTSSYEQYFGPGTRLTVT.

The chain combines TRBV5-1 with TRBJ2-7; 8 bases match TRBD1. Germline-derived CDR1 and CDR2 are SGHRS and YFSETQ. V dropped 3 bases and J dropped 2; count of bases not matched to a gene: 4. This CDR3 has 14 residues. The CDR3 is CASSSRQGTYEQYF. CDR3 DNA: TGCGCCAGCAGCTCACGACAGGGGACCTACGAGCAGTACTTC.

Remarks on this clonotype: A far larger clone is a single base away, which makes a read error likely. The chain is built from TRBV6-5 and TRBJ2-7, with TRBD2 identical over 7 bases. The CDR3 extends over 14 amino acids. Per germline, CDR1 MNHEY and CDR2 SVGAGI. Trimming cost V 7 bases and J 5 bases; bases outside gene matches: 11. The CDR3 DNA reads as TGTGCCAGCAAGTATGAAGCGGGATATCACGAGCAGTACTTC. Translating gives CASKYEAGYHEQYF.

This chain connects TRBV30 to TRBJ1-6; D possibly corresponds to TRBD1 (6 bases). The CDR3 runs 14 residues. V lost 5 bases to trimming and J lost 7 bases, with 15 bases between them. From germline, CDR1 is GTSNPN and CDR2 SVGIG (reference sequence). In DNA form, the CDR3 reads TGTGCCTGGCGCTGGGGGCGCGGGAATTCACCCCTCCACTTT. Translation: CAWRWGRGNSPLHF.

In its sample, this clonotype was seen many times. The chain employs TRBV19 and TRBJ2-4; D perhaps matches TRBD2 (7 bases). The CDR3 totals 13 residues. Between the trimmed V and J ends, which lost 7 bases and 3 bases, there was a span of 10 bases. Germline CDR1 and CDR2: LNHDA and SQIVND (reference sequence). The CDR3 region has the DNA TGTGCCAGTACGGGGGGCGACAAAAACATTCAGTACTTC. Its protein is CASTGGDKNIQYF.

This clonotype rates as medium-sized. The V and J genes are TRBV18 and TRBJ2-3; tentative D call: TRBD1 (6 bases). V was cut by 2 bases and J by 6 bases, with 15 bases left in between. Germline V gives CDR1 KGHSH, CDR2 LQKENI. The CDR3 loop spans 15 amino acids. The CDR3 spells CASSPAAGAGDTQYF. DNA of the CDR3: TGTGCCAGCTCACCAGCCGCAGGGGCGGGTGATACGCAGTATTTT.

This clonotype was detected ten times or more. DNA for the CDR3: TGTGCCATCACCCCTGACCGGGATCAGCCCCAGCATTTT. Amino acids: CAITPDRDQPQHF. This chain links TRBV10-3 with TRBJ1-5; D ambiguous. Trimming shortened V by 7 bases and J by 5 bases, and 12 bases separated the two germline ends. Looked up from germline, CDR1 is ENHRY and CDR2 is SYGVKD. This CDR3 contains 13 residues.

This clonotype was seen ten or more times. The chain links TRBV9 to TRBJ2-5; the D gene is possibly TRBD1 (6 bases). Trimming removed 3 bases from V and 5 bases from J, with 14 bases in between. The V gene's germline CDR1 is SGDLS and CDR2 YYNGEE. CDR3 length: 14 residues. CDR3 in DNA: TGTGCCAGCAGCGATAGCGATCAGGGGGAGACCCAGTACTTC. Its protein product is CASSDSDQGETQYF.

V and J are TRBV20-1 and TRBJ2-7; D remains ambiguous. The germline CDR1 and CDR2 sequences are DFQATT and SNEGSKA (reference sequence). Trimming pared 4 bases from V and 4 bases from J, leaving 17 bases between. The length of the CDR3 is 14 residues. CDR3 DNA: TGCAGTGCTATCTGGAAGCCGCCGCTGTACGAGCAGTACTTC. It codes for CSAIWKPPLYEQYF.

To note about this clonotype: A read error may produce the germline difference seen at one junction end. The J gene is TRBJ2-6, the V gene TRBV7-8; D may be TRBD2 (7 bases). The CDR3 is made up of 16 amino acids. The germline V gene has CDR1 SGHVS and CDR2 FQNEAQ. Written as DNA, the CDR3 is TGTGCCAGCACCGTAAAGGGGGGGGATGGGGCCAACGTCATGACTTTC. Protein sequence: CASTVKGGDGANVMTF.

This clonotype was recorded at least ten times. V and J are TRBV27 and TRBJ1-1, with D maybe TRBD1 (6 bases). Germline V gene lookup returns CDR1 MNHEY and CDR2 SMNVEV (reference sequence). The V and J ends lost 6 bases and 4 bases respectively, with 9 bases between them. The CDR3 extends over 12 amino acids. The CDR3 sequence: CASRQGGTEAFF. As DNA, the CDR3 is TGTGCCAGCAGGCAAGGGGGCACTGAAGCTTTCTTT.

On this clonotype itself: With a far larger clone one base away, a read error is the likely cause. The V gene is TRBV6-4, the J gene TRBJ1-1, with D perhaps matching TRBD1 (6 bases). V shed 10 bases and J shed 0 bases, with 21 bases lying between them. CDR3 length: 16 residues. Per the germline V gene, CDR1 is MRHNA and CDR2 is SNTAGT. CDR3 region: CATVRQGLPMNTEAFF. The CDR3 DNA reads as TGTGCCACCGTGAGGCAGGGGCTTCCTATGAACACTGAAGCTTTCTTT.

The genes are TRBV11-3 and TRBJ2-3; TRBD2 matches 7 bases. The CDR3 has 15 amino acids. The V and J ends lost 5 bases and 1 base, in that order; junction bases with no gene match: 6. Germline values: CDR1 SGHNT, CDR2 YENEEA. The chain's CDR3 is CASSPRLAGTDTQYF. In nucleotides, the CDR3 is TGTGCCAGCAGCCCCCGACTAGCAGGCACAGATACGCAGTATTTT.

Comments on this clonotype: The junction departs from the called germline gene at one end, perhaps through a read error. The J gene is TRBJ2-1, the V gene TRBV11-3; 11 nucleotides agree with TRBD2. The CDR3 length is 15 residues. CDR1 and CDR2 (germline): SGHNT, YENEEA. CDR3 residues: CASSSIAGGRDEHFF. The DNA for the CDR3 is TGTGCCAGCAGTTCGATAGCGGGAGGGCGCGATGAGCATTTCTTC.

Concerning this clonotype itself: The junction differs from germline at one of its ends, possibly a read error. The V call is TRBV6-5, the J call TRBJ2-2, with TRBD2 matching 9 bases. Germline loops: CDR1 MNHEY, CDR2 SVGAGI. This CDR3 is built from 17 residues. CDR3 DNA: TGTGCCAGCATTTACTCGAGCGGGAGGTCCGGCAGTAGGGAGCTGTTTTTT. Encoded protein: CASIYSSGRSGSRELFF.

The chain recombines TRBV6-1 with TRBJ1-2, with a tentative D call TRBD1 (5 bases). The CDR3 is 14 residues long. Germline V gene sequence: CDR1 MNHNS, CDR2 SASEGT. V was shortened by 5 bases and J by 1 base, with 11 bases between the two germline ends. The CDR3 DNA reads as TGTGCCAGCAGTCTCCCCGACAGTAACTATGGCTACACCTTC. It encodes CASSLPDSNYGYTF.

CDR3 bases: TGTGCCAGCTCTAGCGGGAGACCCGAGCAGTACTTC. Translating it yields CASSSGRPEQYF. The chain employs TRBV6-2 or TRBV6-3 and TRBJ2-7; TRBD2 matches at 10 bases. This CDR3 region has 12 residues. Germline CDR1 MNHEY, CDR2 SVGEGT. Trimming cost V 8 bases and J 6 bases; bases outside gene matches: 4.

In its sample, this clonotype was seen many times. V and J are TRBV5-1 and TRBJ2-5, with 7 bases matching TRBD2. CDR1 SGHRS and CDR2 YFSETQ come from the germline V gene. This CDR3 contains 15 residues. The V segment lost 4 bases and the J segment 2 bases; nucleotides outside the gene matches: 8. The CDR3 DNA reads TGCGCCAGCAGCGCCGCGGGAGAGCCACAAGAGACCCAGTACTTC. Its translation: CASSAAGEPQETQYF.

The chain is built from TRBV2 and TRBJ1-2, with D possibly TRBD1 on 5 matching bases. CDR1 and CDR2 (germline): SNHLY, FYNNEI. CDR3 length: 15 residues. V lost 6 bases, J lost 7 bases, and 21 bases lay in between. The CDR3 loop reads CASSLLGDGRGGYTF. DNA for the CDR3: TGTGCCAGCAGCCTCCTGGGGGATGGGAGGGGTGGCTACACCTTC.

J is TRBJ2-1 and V is TRBV20-1, with D perhaps matching TRBD1 or TRBD2 (6 bases each). Trimming removed 7 bases from V and 9 bases from J, with 13 bases in between. Germline V gives CDR1 DFQATT, CDR2 SNEGSKA (reference sequence). The CDR3 spans 11 residues. CDR3 bases: TGCAGTGTGATTGGAGGGGGTGAGCAGTTCTTC. This gives the protein CSVIGGGEQFF.

The V gene is TRBV3-1, the J gene TRBJ2-2; D perhaps matches TRBD2 (5 bases). Germline V gives CDR1 LGHDT, CDR2 YNNKEL (reference sequence). V lost 1 base and J lost 0, with 9 bases in between. The CDR3 totals 16 residues. CDR3 protein: CASSQVGLTNTGELFF. The CDR3, as DNA: TGTGCCAGCAGCCAAGTCGGACTTACGAACACCGGGGAGCTGTTTTTT. The whole variable domain, remainder taken from reference TRBV3-1 and TRBJ2-2, is DTAVSQTPKYLVTQMGNDKSIKCEQNLGHDTMYWYKQDSKKFLKIMFSYNNKELIINETVPNRFSPKSPDKAHLNLHINSLELGDSAVYFCASSQVGLTNTGELFFGEGSRLTVL.

V gene TRBV12-3 or TRBV12-4 combines with J gene TRBJ1-2, with D hard to call. Trimming left V 5 bases short and J 2 bases short, with 9 bases between. The CDR3 covers 13 residues. The chain's CDR3 is CASSPWANYGYTF. The DNA for the CDR3 is TGTGCCAGCAGTCCGTGGGCGAACTATGGCTACACCTTC.

The chain employs TRBV6-1 and TRBJ1-5; tentative D call: TRBD1 (5 bases). The CDR3 loop spans 12 amino acids. V was shortened by 9 bases and J by 3 bases, with 9 bases between the two germline ends. CDR1 and CDR2 from the germline V gene are MNHNS and SASEGT. CDR3 loop: CASQGDNQPQHF. The CDR3 bases are TGTGCCAGTCAGGGAGACAATCAGCCCCAGCATTTT.

At least ten counts were recorded for this clonotype. The junction differs from germline at one of its ends, possibly a read error. CDR3 DNA: TGTGCTAGCAGCCCAACACACTCCCACGAGCAGTACTTC. It codes for CASSPTHSHEQYF. V gene TRBV7-7 combines with J gene TRBJ2-7, with D unclear. The germline CDR1 and CDR2 sequences are SSHAT and FNYEAQ (reference sequence). The CDR3 is 13 amino acids.

V usage is TRBV11-2 and J usage is TRBJ2-7; TRBD2 might be the D (6 bases). The CDR3 has 15 residues. V lost 5 bases to trimming and J lost 0 bases, with 14 bases between them. Looked up from germline, CDR1 is SGHAT and CDR2 is FQNNGV. This CDR3 reads CASSPRGLGSYEQYF. DNA for the CDR3: TGTGCCAGCAGCCCGAGGGGACTGGGCTCCTACGAGCAGTACTTC.

This clonotype was counted once. J is TRBJ1-1 and V is TRBV7-2, with unresolved D. CDR1 is SGHTA, CDR2 FQGNSA, per germline. The CDR3 consists of 15 residues. With 5 bases removed from V and 8 bases from J, the gap between germline ends came to 21 bases. The CDR3: CASSPIVMGSPEAFF. In nucleotides, the CDR3 is TGTGCCAGCAGCCCAATTGTCATGGGTAGCCCCGAAGCTTTCTTT.

The chain employs TRBV6-2 or TRBV6-3 and TRBJ2-3; perhaps D is TRBD1 or TRBD2 (5 bases each). V lost 0 bases, J lost 0 bases, and 7 bases lay in between. This CDR3 is 15 amino acids long. Per germline, CDR1 MNHEY and CDR2 SVGEGT. CDR3 DNA sequence: TGTGCCAGCAGTTACTCCCGGGACAGCACAGATACGCAGTATTTT. Translated, it gives CASSYSRDSTDTQYF.

This clonotype occurred many times. V gene TRBV2 combines with J gene TRBJ2-5; D gene ambiguous. The CDR3 sequence is 14 residues long. Germline-derived CDR1 and CDR2 are SNHLY and FYNNEI. The V end lost 9 bases, the J end lost 5 bases, and 19 bases lay between the germline ends. The DNA of the CDR3 is TGTGCCAGTGGTGGGATGGGCCTTCAGGAGACCCAGTACTTC. Its translation: CASGGMGLQETQYF.

This clonotype showed up many times. This chain joins TRBV24-1 and TRBJ2-2; TRBD2 matches 12 bases. This CDR3 contains 16 residues. Germline lookup yields CDR1 KGHDR and CDR2 SFDVKD. The trim removed 5 bases at V and 5 bases at J, leaving 5 bases unmatched. The DNA for the CDR3 is TGTGCCACCAGTGGCCCCGGGACTAGCGGGACCGGGGAGCTGTTTTTT. Its translation is CATSGPGTSGTGELFF.

In this sample, this clonotype turned up a few times. A single base separates this from a much larger clone, so it may be a read error. The V and J genes are TRBV6-1 and TRBJ1-1; a possible D gene is TRBD1 (6 bases). The CDR3 consists of 13 residues. Trimming removed 8 bases from V and 4 bases from J, with 14 bases in between. Per the germline V gene, CDR1 is MNHNS and CDR2 is SASEGT. CDR3 protein: CASQKTGCTEAFF. The CDR3 DNA follows: TGTGCCAGCCAGAAAACAGGGTGCACTGAAGCTTTCTTT.